The rows below give T cell receptor beta chains drawn from one sample of a study of cytomegalovirus exposure and HLA in healthy donors. Profiling relied on immunoSEQ multiplex PCR, and the TCRdb table lists in-frame clones only, not all of them. The sample contains about 120,000 clones, 55% to 65% of which appear only once. What was sequenced was PBMCs. The receptors come from a man between 35 and 55 years old in good health and CMV-seropositive. The CDR3 runs from the conserved cysteine through the conserved F or W. D genes are given only for firm matches. Some rows mark clone size as missing; the rest say once, few, many or name a class of expanded clone.

v_gene	d_gene	j_gene	abundance	CDR3aa	CDR3nt
TRBV6-1	-	TRBJ2-1	-	CASSELYNEQFF	TGTGCCAGCAGTGAACTCTACAATGAGCAGTTCTTC
TRBV6-5	-	TRBJ1-2	-	CASSYGTYGYTF	TGTGCCAGCAGTTACGGCACCTATGGCTACACCTTC
TRBV27	-	TRBJ1-1	-	CASSWGRGLNTEAFF	TGTGCCAGCAGTTGGGGTCGGGGTCTGAACACTGAAGCTTTCTTT
TRBV5-6	-	TRBJ1-5	-	CASSLAGGVSQPQHF	TGTGCCAGCAGCTTGGCCGGGGGGGTGTCTCAGCCCCAGCATTTT
TRBV9	TRBD1	TRBJ2-7	-	CASSVGDGGQGYEQYF	TGTGCCAGCAGCGTAGGTGACGGGGGACAGGGCTACGAGCAGTACTTC
TRBV2	-	TRBJ2-2	-	CASNRGQMNTGELFF	TGTGCCAGCAATCGTGGACAGATGAACACCGGGGAGCTGTTTTTT
TRBV4-1	-	TRBJ2-2	-	CASSQGPLRRETNTGELFF	TGCGCCAGCAGCCAAGGCCCACTGCGCCGGGAGACGAACACCGGGGAGCTGTTTTTT
TRBV2	-	TRBJ2-1	-	CASSEASQINEQFF	TGTGCCAGCAGTGAGGCAAGTCAAATCAATGAGCAGTTCTTC
TRBV9	-	TRBJ2-3	-	CASSVGEIASTDTQYF	TGTGCCAGCAGCGTAGGGGAGATCGCGAGCACAGATACGCAGTATTTT
TRBV2	-	TRBJ2-3	-	CASVGGFRADTQYF	TGTGCTAGCGTTGGGGGGTTTAGGGCAGATACGCAGTATTTT
TRBV7-3	TRBD2	TRBJ2-2	-	CASSLRLAGGSGELFF	TGTGCCAGCAGCCTCAGACTAGCGGGGGGGTCCGGGGAGCTGTTTTTT
TRBV25-1	-	TRBJ2-1	-	CASSVAGYNEQFF	TGTGCCAGCAGTGTGGCGGGATACAATGAGCAGTTCTTC
TRBV20-1	-	TRBJ2-1	-	CSASGYNEQFF	TGCAGTGCTAGCGGGTACAATGAGCAGTTCTTC
TRBV7-9	-	TRBJ2-5	-	CARIDGDTQYF	TGTGCCAGGATCGACGGGGATACCCAGTACTTC
TRBV7-9	-	TRBJ1-4	-	CASSHQGGKLFF	TGTGCCAGCAGCCATCAGGGTGGAAAACTGTTTTTT
TRBV7-9	TRBD1	TRBJ2-7	-	CASSSQGQRSSWEQYF	TGTGCCAGCAGCTCTCAGGGACAGCGATCTTCATGGGAGCAGTACTTC
TRBV29-1	-	TRBJ2-7	few	CSAGDGTYEQYF	TGCAGCGCAGGGGACGGCACCTACGAGCAGTACTTC
TRBV2	-	TRBJ1-1	few	CASSEIRETEAFF	TGTGCCAGCAGTGAAATAAGGGAGACTGAAGCTTTCTTT
TRBV2	-	TRBJ2-6	-	CASVWGQSSGANVLTF	TGTGCCAGCGTCTGGGGGCAGAGCTCTGGGGCCAACGTCCTGACTTTC
TRBV5-1	-	TRBJ1-6	-	CASSLVQGTMRNSPLHF	TGCGCCAGCAGCTTGGTACAGGGAACGATGCGGAATTCACCCCTCCACTTT
TRBV10-3	TRBD1	TRBJ1-2	-	CAISDYLTGASGYTF	TGTGCCATCAGCGACTACTTAACAGGGGCCTCTGGATACACCTTC
TRBV10-3	-	TRBJ1-1	-	CAISDAGQPSTEAFF	TGTGCCATCAGTGACGCCGGACAGCCGAGCACTGAAGCTTTCTTT
TRBV18	TRBD1	TRBJ2-7	-	CASSSGQIYEQYF	TGTGCCAGCTCATCGGGACAGATCTACGAGCAGTACTTC
TRBV9	-	TRBJ2-5	-	CASSVVEGTQYF	TGTGCCAGCAGCGTAGTCGAGGGGACCCAGTACTTC
TRBV11-2	TRBD1	TRBJ2-7	few	CASSLGQDSYEQYF	TGTGCCAGCAGCCTTGGACAGGACTCCTACGAGCAGTACTTC
TRBV11-2	TRBD2	TRBJ2-2	-	CASSPGLAGRTGELFF	TGTGCCAGCAGCCCGGGACTAGCGGGACGCACCGGGGAGCTGTTTTTT
TRBV5-5	TRBD1	TRBJ1-6	-	CASSGVDRVYVFNSPLHF	TGTGCCAGCAGCGGGGTAGACAGGGTATATGTATTTAATTCACCCCTCCACTTT
TRBV30	TRBD1	TRBJ1-3	-	CAWSIPGGSGNTIYF	TGTGCCTGGAGTATTCCAGGGGGCTCTGGAAACACCATATATTTT
TRBV4-1	-	TRBJ2-7	few	CASSQDPGHSYEQYF	TGCGCCAGCAGCCAAGATCCAGGCCACTCCTACGAGCAGTACTTC
TRBV10-3	-	TRBJ1-1	-	CAISERGLEAFF	TGTGCCATCAGTGAAAGGGGGTTAGAAGCTTTCTTT
TRBV11-2	TRBD1	TRBJ1-6	once	CASSLGTGIYNSPLHF	TGTGCCAGCAGCCTCGGGACAGGGATATATAATTCACCCCTCCACTTT
TRBV7-2	-	TRBJ2-7	-	CASSLAGGTYEQYF	TGTGCCAGCAGCTTAGCGGGCGGGACCTACGAGCAGTACTTC
TRBV4-1	TRBD1	TRBJ1-2	-	CASSQTFPSPGGKESVTF	TGCGCCAGCAGCCAAACATTCCCATCTCCAGGGGGCAAAGAGTCGGTAACCTTC
TRBV9	-	TRBJ2-1	-	CASSVGTKDNEQFF	TGTGCCAGCAGCGTAGGCACTAAAGACAATGAGCAGTTCTTC
TRBV7-3	TRBD2	TRBJ2-2	-	CASSYGVRGGRNTGELFF	TGTGCCAGCAGCTACGGAGTTCGGGGCGGGAGGAACACCGGGGAGCTGTTTTTT
TRBV5-4	TRBD2	TRBJ2-3	few	CASSSYLAGGGTDTQYF	TGTGCCAGCAGCTCGTATCTAGCGGGAGGTGGAACAGATACGCAGTATTTT
TRBV19	TRBD1	TRBJ1-5	-	CASSANGQGVGNQPQHF	TGTGCCAGTAGTGCGAATGGACAGGGGGTTGGCAATCAGCCCCAGCATTTT
TRBV6-5	-	TRBJ2-1	few	CASRRENEQFF	TGTGCCAGCAGGAGGGAAAATGAGCAGTTCTTC
TRBV2	-	TRBJ1-1	few	CASSEEEVRAFF	TGTGCCAGCAGTGAAGAAGAGGTTAGGGCTTTCTTT
TRBV28	TRBD1	TRBJ1-2	-	CASRRQGDYGYTF	TGTGCCAGCAGACGACAGGGGGACTATGGCTACACCTTC
TRBV18	-	TRBJ2-7	-	CASSPAPRLEQYF	TGTGCCAGCTCACCCGCCCCGAGATTGGAGCAGTACTTC
TRBV5-1	TRBD1	TRBJ1-1	-	CASSDPGQYTEAFF	TGCGCCAGCAGCGATCCGGGACAGTACACTGAAGCTTTCTTT
TRBV4-3	TRBD1	TRBJ1-2	once	CASSQDHRGGYGYTF	TGCGCCAGCAGCCAAGATCACAGGGGCGGCTATGGCTACACCTTC
TRBV5-1	-	TRBJ1-1	few	CASSLGGIGLRGNTEAFF	TGCGCCAGCAGCTTGGGCGGTATCGGTCTTCGAGGGAACACTGAAGCTTTCTTT
TRBV12-5	-	TRBJ2-5	-	CASGPWRVVKQETQYF	TGTGCTAGTGGTCCCTGGCGGGTTGTTAAACAAGAGACCCAGTACTTC
TRBV5-1	TRBD1	TRBJ1-1	few	CASSYNDRVTGEAFF	TGCGCCAGCAGCTATAACGACAGGGTGACTGGTGAAGCTTTCTTT
TRBV5-8	-	TRBJ2-3	-	CASSLGGVGDTQYF	TGTGCCAGCAGCTTGGGCGGGGTAGGAGATACGCAGTATTTT
TRBV27	TRBD2	TRBJ2-3	-	CASSSGAGPDTQYF	TGTGCCAGCAGTAGCGGAGCGGGGCCAGATACGCAGTATTTT
TRBV10-1	-	TRBJ2-1	-	CASSEGGYNEQFF	TGCGCCAGCAGTGAAGGCGGTTACAATGAGCAGTTCTTC
TRBV5-1	-	TRBJ2-1	-	CASSRGSYNEQFF	TGCGCCAGCAGCCGGGGCTCCTACAATGAGCAGTTCTTC